This T cell receptor beta chain emerged from a study of Graves' ophthalmopathy and Graves' hyperthyroidism (dated by TCRdb to 2016 to 2018). Regarding the study in general: Peripheral blood was collected before any treatment was given, at the time of initial diagnosis. T-cell repertoires of thyroid tissue and blood were compared in several hyperthyroidism patients. Following sample collection, hyperthyroidism patients were given methimazole at a starting dose of 30 mg daily, and ophthalmopathy patients were given high-dose intravenous methylprednisolone. To explore V-J signatures that distinguish ophthalmopathy from hyperthyroidism, a discovery set of roughly 98 patients was enrolled, made up of 43 with ophthalmopathy and some 58 with stable hyperthyroidism. The roughly 91 discovery patients were randomly split 7:3 into training and test sets. An independent validation cohort comprised 18 hyperthyroidism patients and over 15 patients who later progressed from hyperthyroidism to ophthalmopathy. TCR beta repertoire signatures were used to distinguish Graves' ophthalmopathy from Graves' hyperthyroidism and to predict progression to ophthalmopathy. In total, approximately 130 blood samples were TCR-sequenced: some 43 ophthalmopathy, some 72 hyperthyroidism and approximately 17 hyperthyroidism-to-ophthalmopathy patients. General findings and caveats noted by the study authors: Ophthalmopathy was separated from stable hyperthyroidism by the 13-signature model with around 88% sensitivity and approximately 84% specificity in cross-validation and with 80%/75% in the test set. Sample size was not predetermined statistically, and investigators were not blinded to group allocation. Most expanded thyroid clonotypes with frequency above 0.001 were also detected in blood, suggesting blood repertoires may reflect the thyroid immune response. In validation, the model predicted ophthalmopathy progression with about 71% sensitivity and less than 80% specificity; eleven to twelve predicted patients were CT-confirmed with GO in a median of about 6.2 months.

TCR beta CDR3 regions were amplified from RNA transcripts for repertoire sequencing. The first round was an RT-PCR using HTBI primers with the Qiagen OneStep RT-PCR kit, and this first round was followed by a second-round multiplex PCR, then size selection and purification. The libraries underwent paired-end sequencing with 100 bp reads on an Illumina HiSeq2000. The original pipeline was this. Reads were processed with SOAPnuke, discarding reads with adapters, uncalled bases, mean Phred below 15, or no exact constant-primer or identifier match. COPE v1.2.5 was used to merge high-quality paired reads. Unique nucleotide sequences were defined as clonotypes and aligned to IMGT TRB V, D and J references using MiTCR v1.1. The analysis was limited to V-J combinations with a frequency above 0.0001, which together covered 99.2% of the repertoires. A TCR clonal expansion and chaos score per V-J combination was defined as the ratio of F50 clonal expansion to chaos observed in the TCRdist matrix. Features were reduced by Welch's t-statistics and random forest to approximately 12 V-J combinations, which fed a naive Bayes classifier. The Morisita-Horn index was used to measure how similar the thyroid and blood repertoires were. The public reads were reanalyzed by TCRdb: fastp trimming at Q25, MiXCR alignment, in-frame beta chains only. One record per CDR3 amino acid sequence lists the most common genes and DNA. TCRdb, not the authors, supplied the V and J calls. The sample has 600,000 to 650,000 distinct CDR3 sequences on record, approximately 22% of them singletons. The top ten clones comprise 7.1% of the sample.

Hyperthyroidism was considered stable if no progression to ophthalmopathy occurred within 18 months of follow-up. Hyperthyroidism patients were newly diagnosed, with disease duration under 2 months, and aged 18 to 65 years. Patients were excluded if they had other autoimmune diseases, uncontrolled infections, pregnancy or lactation. Diagnosis relied on clinical symptoms, serum thyroxine, TRAb, thyroid ultrasound and orbital computed tomography. Using Ficoll-Paque density gradient centrifugation, PBMCs were isolated from 10 ml of fresh peripheral blood. Total RNA was extracted using Trizol reagent, and RNA quality was checked on an Agilent 2100 Bioanalyzer. Including the terminal cysteine and phenylalanine, the CDR3 comprises 15 residues. Of the read, only the CDR3 DNA is kept; its 45 bases are in frame from base 1. V lost 1 base and J lost 7 bases, and the count of bases not matched to a germline gene is 6.

This clonotype was detected once. The antigen this receptor binds is unknown. No base-level quality is on record; no much larger clone is a single base apart. A single read makes a weak case. In this chain, TRBV12-3 or TRBV12-4 is recombined with TRBJ1-2, with TRBD1 identical over 10 junction bases. The TCR sequence derives from a woman under 30 with stable Graves' hyperthyroidism. Some clones in this sample may be carry-over from other donors' samples. Donor details come from another sample of the same person, matched by shared clones. Sequenced: peripheral blood. The CDR3 has the sequence CASSLGDRGLGGYTF. The DNA sequence is as follows: TGTGCCAGCAGTTTAGGAGACAGGGGGCTTGGTGGCTACACCTTC.